A single sample is the source of the 31 T cell receptor beta chains below, sequenced in a study of T cell repertoires in cytomegalovirus infection. No cognate antigen is known for these TCRs. TCRdb reanalysed the reads using MiXCR and keeps one entry per CDR3 protein. The repertoire includes some 940,000 distinct CDR3 sequences, approximately 30% of them detected once, and over 10% sits in the top ten. The sample in question was cultured CD8+ T cells from PBMCs, obtained from culture after CMV antigen stimulation. These receptors all come from a human donor in good health (CMV status not recorded). Some clones in this sample may be carry-over from other donors' samples.

The table lists this clonotype with a few counts. The chain employs TRBV15 and TRBJ2-6; D call uncertain. V was trimmed by 0 bases and J by 3 bases, leaving 0 bases between them. The CDR3 consists of 13 residues. The germline V gene encodes CDR1 LNHNV and CDR2 YYDKDF (reference sequence). The CDR3 loop reads CATSRDGANVLTF. CDR3 bases: TGTGCCACCAGCAGAGATGGGGCCAACGTCCTGACTTTC.

This clonotype has just one count. The J gene is TRBJ2-7, the V gene TRBV6-2 or TRBV6-3; D possibly corresponds to TRBD1 (5 bases). Germline V gives CDR1 MNHEY, CDR2 SVGEGT. The CDR3 runs to 13 residues. The germline V and J ends were trimmed by 6 bases and 3 bases, with 12 bases remaining between them. CDR3 residues: CASSRQIRYEQYV. DNA for the CDR3: TGTGCCAGCAGCCGACAGATCCGCTACGAGCAGTACGTC.

This clonotype has only a few counts. The CDR3 DNA follows: TGTGCCAGCAGTTTTGGCCACAGCTACAATGAGCAGTTCTTC. As protein: CASSFGHSYNEQFF. J is TRBJ2-1 and V is TRBV12-3 or TRBV12-4; D gene unclear. Trimming took 3 bases from V and 3 from J, leaving 9 bases between them. This CDR3 has 14 residues.

This clonotype was seen a handful of times. The chain has TRBV2 and TRBJ2-3; D gene uncertain. V lost 11 bases and J 4 bases, leaving 7 bases between the germline ends. This CDR3 has 10 residues. Per germline, CDR1 SNHLY and CDR2 FYNNEI. CDR3 loop: CALQSDTQYF. The CDR3 nucleotides read TGTGCCCTTCAGTCAGATACGCAGTATTTT.

In this sample, this clonotype turned up a few times. V gene TRBV6-2 or TRBV6-3 combines with J gene TRBJ2-7, with a tentative D call TRBD2 (6 bases). Trimming stripped 2 bases from V and 5 bases from J, with 10 bases between. This CDR3 is built from 13 residues. Germline assignment: CDR1 MNHEY and CDR2 SVGEGT. The CDR3 coding sequence is TGTGCCAGCAGTTACGGGGACTTAAACGAGCAGTACGTC. Amino acids: CASSYGDLNEQYV.

In its sample, this clonotype was seen a few times. The chain is built from TRBV27 and TRBJ2-1; maybe TRBD2 (5 bases). Germline assignment: CDR1 MNHEY and CDR2 SMNVEV (reference sequence). Trimming pared 8 bases from V and 5 bases from J, leaving 22 bases between. This CDR3 contains 16 residues. The CDR3 DNA reads as TGTGCCAGCGCCCCATTCCCTAGGTCTAGCCACAATGAGCAGTTCTTC. This encodes CASAPFPRSSHNEQFF.

The V and J genes are TRBV20-1 and TRBJ1-4; the D is unclear. V shed 3 bases and J shed 8 bases, with 19 bases lying between them. The germline gives CDR1 DFQATT, CDR2 SNEGSKA (reference sequence). The CDR3 totals 15 residues. The CDR3 sequence: CSASPKAGAREKLFF. CDR3 nucleotide sequence: TGCAGTGCTAGTCCTAAAGCAGGTGCCCGGGAAAAACTGTTTTTT.

The chain couples TRBV7-2 to TRBJ2-3, with 10 bases matching TRBD2. The CDR3 extends over 17 amino acids. Trimming took 6 bases from V and 6 from J; bases not matched to a gene: 15. CDR1 and CDR2 (germline): SGHTA, FQGNSA. For the CDR3, the DNA is TGTGCCAGCAGTTCACCTCAAAGCGGGGGGGCCATCGATACGCAGTATTTT. Encoded protein: CASSSPQSGGAIDTQYF.

This clonotype was seen more than once but under ten times. The genes are TRBV20-1 and TRBJ2-7, with D possibly matching TRBD2 (6 bases). Germline CDR1 reads DFQATT; CDR2 reads SNEGSKA (reference sequence). The V end was cut by 5 bases, the J end by 3 bases, with 20 bases between. This CDR3 comprises 15 residues. CDR3 DNA: TGCAGTGCTTCGGGAGACTACCTATTGAGCTACGAGCAGTACGTC. Its translation is CSASGDYLLSYEQYV.

The V and J genes are TRBV5-4 and TRBJ2-1; 11 bases are shared with TRBD1. V lost 4 bases and J lost 5; bases outside the gene matches: 5. CDR3 size: 15 residues. Germline assignment: CDR1 SGHNT and CDR2 YYREEE (reference sequence). CDR3 DNA: TGTGCCAGCAGCCCCGGACAGGGGGCTCACAATGAGCAGTTCTTC. Its translation is CASSPGQGAHNEQFF.

This clonotype was seen ten or more times. The rearrangement joins TRBV12-3 or TRBV12-4 to TRBJ2-3; possibly TRBD1 or TRBD2 for D (5 bases each). The CDR3 has 13 amino acids. The V end lost 6 bases, the J end lost 1 base, and 8 bases lay between the germline ends. The DNA of the CDR3 is TGTGCCAGCAGCCGGGACGGCACAGATACGCAGTATTTT. This sequence encodes CASSRDGTDTQYF.

In this sample, this clonotype turned up a few times. The chain combines TRBV7-2 with TRBJ2-5, with TRBD2 identical over 11 bases. V shed 3 bases, J shed 2 bases, and the junction held 11 bases outside the gene matches. The CDR3 contains 18 residues. Germline CDR1 reads SGHTA; CDR2 reads FQGNSA. The CDR3 sequence is CASSFSWASGGWQETQYF. Here the CDR3 DNA reads TGTGCCAGCAGCTTCAGTTGGGCTAGCGGGGGGTGGCAAGAGACCCAGTACTTC.

This clonotype was recorded a few times. V gene TRBV7-6 combines with J gene TRBJ2-1; 7 bases agree with TRBD2. Germline V gene data show CDR1 as SGHVS and CDR2 as FNYEAQ. This CDR3 is built from 14 residues. V shed 6 bases and J 5 bases; nucleotides not matched to a gene: 7. The CDR3 is CASSRLAAHNEQFF. CDR3 sequence (DNA): TGTGCCAGCAGTCGCCTAGCGGCCCACAATGAGCAGTTCTTC.

The V and J genes are TRBV7-6 and TRBJ1-1; D gene unclear. The CDR3 runs 14 residues. V was clipped by 5 bases and J by 4 bases, with 14 bases between them. Germline V lookup: CDR1 SGHVS, CDR2 FNYEAQ. The CDR3 DNA sequence: TGTGCCAGCAGCCTCCGTAGAGGGAGCACTGAAGCTTTCTTT. Amino acid sequence: CASSLRRGSTEAFF.

A few counts support this clonotype. The chain combines TRBV27 with TRBJ2-2; D may be TRBD2 (5 bases). V was shortened by 1 base and J by 5 bases, with 11 bases between the two germline ends. CDR1 is MNHEY, CDR2 SMNVEV, per germline (reference sequence). The CDR3 loop spans 15 amino acids. The CDR3 sequence is CASSLWSGNTGELFF. CDR3 DNA: TGTGCCAGCAGTTTATGGTCCGGGAATACCGGGGAGCTGTTTTTT.

The chain links TRBV19 to TRBJ1-1; D gene unclear. The germline V gene has CDR1 LNHDA and CDR2 SQIVND (reference sequence). The V gene lost 3 bases and the J gene lost 4 bases, with 12 bases spanning the gap. The CDR3 covers 14 residues. As DNA, the CDR3 is TGTGCCAGTAGTATGTGGCAGCGAACCACTGAAGCTTTCTTT. Protein product: CASSMWQRTTEAFF.

V usage is TRBV20-1 and J usage is TRBJ1-6; possibly TRBD1 for D (5 bases). CDR1 and CDR2 (germline): DFQATT, SNEGSKA (reference sequence). This CDR3 is 15 amino acids long. V dropped 0 bases and J dropped 10 bases, with 16 bases sitting between them. The CDR3 sequence is CSARDWTGAGSPLHF. CDR3 in DNA: TGCAGTGCTAGAGACTGGACCGGGGCCGGGTCACCCCTCCACTTT.

This clonotype was picked up a small number of times. The genes are TRBV24-1 and TRBJ2-2; D unclear. V dropped 5 bases and J dropped 1 base, with 4 bases sitting between them. Germline lookup yields CDR1 KGHDR and CDR2 SFDVKD. This CDR3 comprises 13 residues. CDR3 nucleotides: TGTGCCACCAGTGCATTGAACACCGGGGAGCTGTTTTTT. The encoded protein is CATSALNTGELFF.

CDR3: CASNKGYQPQHF. DNA for the CDR3: TGTGCCAGTAACAAGGGATATCAGCCCCAGCATTTT. The chain combines TRBV19 with TRBJ1-5; D remains ambiguous. Germline CDR1 and CDR2: LNHDA and SQIVND (reference sequence). Trimming removed 7 bases from V and 5 bases from J, with 9 bases in between. CDR3 length: 12 residues.

This clonotype was seen ten or more times. V gene TRBV6-1 combines with J gene TRBJ1-5; 7 nucleotides align to TRBD1. Germline trimming cut 3 bases from V and 5 bases from J; bases unmatched to any gene: 7. The CDR3 runs 15 residues. The germline V gene encodes CDR1 MNHNS and CDR2 SASEGT. CDR3 nucleotide sequence: TGTGCCAGCAGTGAGTTTCAGGGGGTCGATCAGCCCCAGCATTTT. Protein sequence: CASSEFQGVDQPQHF.

The CDR3 loop reads CASRPPGQGAHEQFF. The DNA for the CDR3 is TGTGCCAGCAGACCTCCGGGACAGGGGGCCCATGAGCAGTTCTTC. J is TRBJ2-1 and V is TRBV6-2 or TRBV6-3; 12 nucleotides match TRBD1. The length of the CDR3 is 15 residues. V gave up 6 bases and J gave up 8 bases; unmatched junction bases: 8. Germline V gene sequence: CDR1 MNHEY, CDR2 SVGEGT.

The chain is built from TRBV27 and TRBJ2-4; D could derive from TRBD1 or TRBD2 (6 bases each). Germline CDR1 and CDR2: MNHEY and SMNVEV (reference sequence). This CDR3 is built from 15 residues. V shed 8 bases and J shed 3 bases, with 17 bases lying between them. DNA of the CDR3: TGTGCCAGCCAACCGGGGGCATTTGGCAAAAACATTCAGTACTTC. Translation: CASQPGAFGKNIQYF.

The V gene is TRBV12-3 or TRBV12-4, the J gene TRBJ1-1; D is perhaps TRBD1 (6 bases). CDR3 length: 14 residues. Trimming took 3 bases from V and 1 from J, leaving 9 bases between them. In DNA form, the CDR3 reads TGTGCCAGCAGTTTGATGGACAGGAACACTGAAGCTTTCTTT. It translates to CASSLMDRNTEAFF.

Of note for this clonotype: At one of its ends the junction is not consistent with the germline gene, which may arise from a read error. CDR3 nucleotide sequence: TGTGCCTGCAGCTTAGAAAGGGGGCCAACCCTCGGGGTTCAGCCCCAGCATTTT. Residues: CACSLERGPTLGVQPQHF. This rearrangement joins TRBV7-9 to TRBJ1-5; 7 nucleotides align to TRBD1. The CDR3 has 18 amino acids. Germline V gene sequence: CDR1 SEHNR, CDR2 FQNEAQ (reference sequence). The full variable domain, rest sourced from reference TRBV7-9 and TRBJ1-5, is DTGVSQNPRHKITKRGQNVTFRCDPISEHNRLYWYRQTLGQGPEFLTYFQNEAQLEKSRLLSDRFSAERPKGSFSTLEIQRTEQGDSAMYLCACSLERGPTLGVQPQHFGDGTRLSIL.

The table lists this clonotype with a few counts. The chain carries TRBV5-6 and TRBJ1-5; no definite D call. Germline V gene sequence: CDR1 SGHDT, CDR2 YYEEEE. The CDR3 totals 16 residues. V was cut by 4 bases and J by 6 bases, with 20 bases left in between. The CDR3 DNA reads TGTGCCAGCAGCCTCGGCTCCGGGGTGTCGGGTCAGCCCCAGCATTTT. It specifies CASSLGSGVSGQPQHF.

This clonotype turned up a few times. This sequence joins TRBV4-2 and TRBJ2-6; D might be TRBD1 (7 bases). CDR3 length: 13 amino acids. The V end was cut by 5 bases, the J end by 12 bases, with 14 bases between. Germline-derived CDR1 and CDR2 are LGHNA and YNFKEQ. The CDR3 is CASSVPGGRVLTF. CDR3 DNA: TGTGCCAGCAGCGTCCCAGGGGGGCGCGTCCTGACTTTC.

This clonotype was counted between two and nine times. The V call is TRBV6-6, the J call TRBJ2-1; perhaps TRBD2 as D (6 bases). Per the germline V gene, CDR1 is MNHNY and CDR2 is SVGAGI (reference sequence). Trimming shortened V by 0 bases and J by 8 bases, and 20 bases separated the two germline ends. The CDR3 extends over 17 amino acids. The CDR3 nucleotides are TGTGCCAGCAGTTACTCGACTAGGGGCGCCGAGGGAGATGAGCAGTTCTTC. Its translation is CASSYSTRGAEGDEQFF.

This clonotype has just one count. The CDR3, as DNA: TGCGCCAGCAGCCAAGGAGGCCTAGCCAAAAACATTCAGTACTTC. It encodes CASSQGGLAKNIQYF. This chain joins TRBV4-1 and TRBJ2-4; no definite D call. The V end lost 1 base, the J end lost 0 bases, and 7 bases lay between the germline ends. The germline V gene has CDR1 MGHRA and CDR2 YSYEKL. The CDR3 is 15 amino acids.

The J gene is TRBJ1-3, the V gene TRBV6-1; no reliable D call. Germline CDR1 is MNHNS and CDR2 is SASEGT. Trimming cost V 1 base and J 14 bases, with 12 bases left between them. This CDR3 has 12 residues. The CDR3: CASSEVASPLYF. The CDR3 DNA reads TGTGCCAGCAGTGAAGTGGCGTCTCCCCTATATTTT.

V and J are TRBV6-5 and TRBJ1-2; a weak D match, TRBD1 (5 bases). V was trimmed by 7 bases and J by 8 bases, leaving 14 bases between them. The CDR3 has 12 amino acids. CDR1 is MNHEY, CDR2 SVGAGI, per germline. The CDR3 protein is CASTHRSGGYTF. CDR3 coding DNA: TGTGCCAGCACTCACAGGTCGGGAGGCTACACCTTC.

Note on this clonotype: Compared with germline, one end of the junction differs, possibly owing to a read error. This chain links TRBV9 with TRBJ2-3; D gene unclear. The CDR3 loop spans 15 amino acids. CDR1 is SGDLS, CDR2 YYNGEE, per germline. CDR3 coding DNA: TGTGCCAGGAGCGCCGAAAGTCAGAGCACAGATACGCAGTATTTT. Residues: CARSAESQSTDTQYF.